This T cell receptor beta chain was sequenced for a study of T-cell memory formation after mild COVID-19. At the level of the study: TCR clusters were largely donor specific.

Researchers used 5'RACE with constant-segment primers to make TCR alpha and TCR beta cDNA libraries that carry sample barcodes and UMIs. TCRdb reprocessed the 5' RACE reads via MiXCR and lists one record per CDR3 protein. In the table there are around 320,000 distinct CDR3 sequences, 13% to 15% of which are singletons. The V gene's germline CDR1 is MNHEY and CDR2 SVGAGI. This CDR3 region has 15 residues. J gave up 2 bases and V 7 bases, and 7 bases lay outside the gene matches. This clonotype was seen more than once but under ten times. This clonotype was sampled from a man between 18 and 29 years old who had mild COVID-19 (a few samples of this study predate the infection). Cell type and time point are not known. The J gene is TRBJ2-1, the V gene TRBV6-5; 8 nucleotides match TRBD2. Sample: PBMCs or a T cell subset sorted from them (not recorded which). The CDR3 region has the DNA TGTGCCAGCACCCCCCGGCGGGGGGCCTACAATGAGCAGTTCTTC. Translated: CASTPRRGAYNEQFF.